The source of this TCR beta chain is a study of Ad26.COV2.S vaccination and SARS-CoV-2 variants. Study summary: Intramuscular Ad26.COV2.S at 5x10^10 or 1x10^11 viral particles. Points from the study as a whole: Possibly, TCR breadth and depth analyses underestimated total T cell responses.

Germline V gene data show CDR1 as SQVTM and CDR2 as ANQGSEA. The length of the CDR3 is 14 residues. V dropped 4 bases and J dropped 6 bases, with 16 bases sitting between them. As to this clone: The antigen is unknown.

Clones were read by immunoSEQ multiplex PCR, and TCRdb kept only the in-frame ones, dropping some. The repertoire holds about 480,000 clones, with around 88% as singletons. The treatment here: some 19 received Ad26.COV2.S at low or high dose, single or two shots; 5 received placebo; per-sample allocation not given. The samples were gathered on day 63 after the first injection of vaccine or placebo. In the vaccine, an Ad26 vector expressed the SARS-CoV-2 spike of the Wuhan strain. This receptor was taken from a person aged 18-60 years who received the Ad26.COV2.S COVID-19 vaccine or a placebo. This sample comprised peripheral blood, obtained in a trial of Ad26.COV2.S vaccine versus placebo. The chain combines TRBV29-1 with TRBJ2-1, with D tentatively TRBD1 (6 bases). In nucleotides, the CDR3 is TGCAGCGTTGTGGTGGCAGGGGTGGGCAATGAGCAGTTCTTC. This gives the protein CSVVVAGVGNEQFF.